In this sample, the clone carrying this T cell receptor (beta chain) turned up a few times. The antigen is undetermined. The CDR3 consists of 18 residues. Germline CDR1 SGHVS, CDR2 FQNEAQ. V lost 2 bases to trimming and J lost 3 bases; unmatched junction nucleotides: 10. This specimen comes from a study of T-cell reconstitution after alpha-beta-depleted transplantation in children. Study-wide results and limits: For some patients, TCRbeta diversity was high at day 60 because of recipient T cells and thymic progenitors that survived.

Unique molecular identifiers were incorporated when the TCRbeta library was constructed. One entry per CDR3 protein, called by TCRdb with MiXCR from the PCR reads. The table has 70,000 to 95,000 distinct CDR3 sequences, roughly a sixth seen once. The material sequenced was PBMCs, mostly from graft donor cells, taken 180 days after TCRalphabeta/CD19-depleted stem cell transplant. The chain couples TRBV7-8 to TRBJ2-3, with TRBD2 matching 11 bases. The receptor's source is a male patient aged 2 to 10 who had a stem cell transplant for acute lymphoblastic leukemia, so the T cells may come from the graft donor. CDR3 sequence (DNA): TGTGCCAGCAGCTTAAGGGGGACTAGCGGTGGTAGAACAGATACGCAGTATTTT. Translation gives CASSLRGTSGGRTDTQYF.